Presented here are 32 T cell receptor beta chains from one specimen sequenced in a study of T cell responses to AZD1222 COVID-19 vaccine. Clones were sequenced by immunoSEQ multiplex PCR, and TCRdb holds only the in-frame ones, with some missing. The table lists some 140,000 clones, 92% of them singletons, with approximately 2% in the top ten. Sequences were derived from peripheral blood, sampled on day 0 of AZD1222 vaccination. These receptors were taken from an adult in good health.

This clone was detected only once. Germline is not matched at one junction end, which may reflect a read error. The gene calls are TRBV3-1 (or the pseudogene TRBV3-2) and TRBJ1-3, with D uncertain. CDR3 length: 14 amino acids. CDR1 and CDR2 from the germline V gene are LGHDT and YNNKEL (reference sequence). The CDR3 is CASSSAASGNTIYF. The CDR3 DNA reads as TGTGCTAGCAGCTCGGCCGCCTCTGGAAACACCATATATTTT.

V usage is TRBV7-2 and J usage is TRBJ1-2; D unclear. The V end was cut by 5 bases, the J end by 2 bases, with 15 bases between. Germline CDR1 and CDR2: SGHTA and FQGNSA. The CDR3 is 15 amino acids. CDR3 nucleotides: TGTGCCAGCAGCGAGCCGGCAGGAGCCAACTATGGCTACACCTTC. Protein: CASSEPAGANYGYTF.

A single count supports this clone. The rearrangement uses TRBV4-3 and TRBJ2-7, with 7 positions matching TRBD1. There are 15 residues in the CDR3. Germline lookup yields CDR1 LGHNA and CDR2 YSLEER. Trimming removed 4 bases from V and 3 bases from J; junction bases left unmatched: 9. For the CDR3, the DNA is TGCGCCAGCAGCCCGACGACAGGGAGAGGCTACGAGCAGTACTTC. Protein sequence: CASSPTTGRGYEQYF.

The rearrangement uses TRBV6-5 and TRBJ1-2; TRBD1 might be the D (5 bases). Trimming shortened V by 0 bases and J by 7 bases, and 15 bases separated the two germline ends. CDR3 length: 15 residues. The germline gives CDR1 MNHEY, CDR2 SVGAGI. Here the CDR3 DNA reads TGTGCCAGCAGTTACTCGAACCAGGGTGGTCGTGGCTACACCTTC. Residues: CASSYSNQGGRGYTF.

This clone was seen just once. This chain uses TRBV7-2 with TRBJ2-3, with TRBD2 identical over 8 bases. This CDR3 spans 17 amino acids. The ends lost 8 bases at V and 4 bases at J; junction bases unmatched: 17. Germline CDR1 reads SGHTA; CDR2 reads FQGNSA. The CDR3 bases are TGTGCCAGCCAAACCCGCGGGGGGCAGACAGGCGCAGATACGCAGTATTTT. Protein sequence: CASQTRGGQTGADTQYF.

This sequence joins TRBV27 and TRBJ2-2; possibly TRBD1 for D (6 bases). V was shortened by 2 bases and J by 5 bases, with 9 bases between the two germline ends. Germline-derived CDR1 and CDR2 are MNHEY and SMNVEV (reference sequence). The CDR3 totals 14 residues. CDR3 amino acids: CASSLSGQTGELFF. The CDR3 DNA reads TGTGCCAGCAGTTTAAGCGGACAGACCGGGGAGCTGTTTTTT.

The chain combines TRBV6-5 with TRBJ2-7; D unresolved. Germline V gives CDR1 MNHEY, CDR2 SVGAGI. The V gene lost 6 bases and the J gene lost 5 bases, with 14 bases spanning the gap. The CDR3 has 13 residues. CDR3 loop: CASSRGRPHEQYF. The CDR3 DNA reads TGTGCCAGCAGCCGTGGACGGCCCCACGAGCAGTACTTC.

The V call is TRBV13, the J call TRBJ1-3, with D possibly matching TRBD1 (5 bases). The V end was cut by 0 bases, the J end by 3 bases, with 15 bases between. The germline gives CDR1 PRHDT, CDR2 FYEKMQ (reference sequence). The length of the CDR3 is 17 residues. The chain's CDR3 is CASSLGINGGSGNTIYF. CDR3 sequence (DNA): TGTGCCAGCAGCTTAGGTATCAACGGGGGGAGTGGAAACACCATATATTTT. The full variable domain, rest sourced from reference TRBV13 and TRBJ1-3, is AAGVIQSPRHLIKEKRETATLKCYPIPRHDTVYWYQQGPGQDPQFLISFYEKMQSDKGSIPDRFSAQQFSDYHSELNMSSLELGDSALYFCASSLGINGGSGNTIYFGEGSWLTVV.

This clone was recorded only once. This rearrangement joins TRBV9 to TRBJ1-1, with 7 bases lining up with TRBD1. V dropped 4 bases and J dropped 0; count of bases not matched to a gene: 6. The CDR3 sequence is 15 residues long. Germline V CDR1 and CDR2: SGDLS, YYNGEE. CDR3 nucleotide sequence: TGTGCCAGCAGCCCACAGGGGTCCCTGAACACTGAAGCTTTCTTT. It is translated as CASSPQGSLNTEAFF.

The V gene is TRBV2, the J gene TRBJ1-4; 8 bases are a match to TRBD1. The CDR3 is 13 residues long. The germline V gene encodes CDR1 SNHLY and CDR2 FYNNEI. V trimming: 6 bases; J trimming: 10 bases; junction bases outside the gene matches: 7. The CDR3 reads CASSYGQGRKLFF. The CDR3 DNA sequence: TGTGCCAGCAGCTACGGACAGGGACGAAAACTGTTTTTT.

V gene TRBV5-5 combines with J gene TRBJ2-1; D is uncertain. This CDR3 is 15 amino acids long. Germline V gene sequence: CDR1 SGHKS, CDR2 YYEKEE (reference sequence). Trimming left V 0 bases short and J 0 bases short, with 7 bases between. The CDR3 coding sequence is TGTGCCAGCAGCTTGGAGCCAGGCTCCTACAATGAGCAGTTCTTC. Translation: CASSLEPGSYNEQFF.

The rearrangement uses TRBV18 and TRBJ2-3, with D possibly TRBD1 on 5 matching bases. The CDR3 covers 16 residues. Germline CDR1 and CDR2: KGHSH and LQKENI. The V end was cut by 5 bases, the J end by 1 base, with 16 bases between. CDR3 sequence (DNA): TGTGCCAGCTCAAAAAGGGGCCCCAGTGGCACAGATACGCAGTATTTT. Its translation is CASSKRGPSGTDTQYF.

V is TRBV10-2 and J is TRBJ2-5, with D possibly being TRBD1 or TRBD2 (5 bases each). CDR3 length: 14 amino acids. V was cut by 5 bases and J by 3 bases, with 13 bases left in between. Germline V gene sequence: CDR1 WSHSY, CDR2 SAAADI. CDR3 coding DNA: TGCGCCAGCAGTAAGAACGGGGCAGAAGAGACCCAGTACTTC. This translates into CASSKNGAEETQYF.

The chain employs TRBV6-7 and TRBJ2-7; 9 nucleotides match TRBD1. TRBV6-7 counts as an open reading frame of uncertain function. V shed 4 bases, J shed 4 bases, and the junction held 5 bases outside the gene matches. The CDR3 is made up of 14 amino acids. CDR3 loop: CASSCEGQGYEQYF. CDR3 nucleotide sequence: TGTGCCAGCAGTTGCGAGGGACAGGGTTACGAGCAGTACTTC.

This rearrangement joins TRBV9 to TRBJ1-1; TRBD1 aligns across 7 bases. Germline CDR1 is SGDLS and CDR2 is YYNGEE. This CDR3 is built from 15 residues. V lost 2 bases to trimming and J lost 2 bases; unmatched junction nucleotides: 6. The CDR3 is CASSVYRGLNTEAFF. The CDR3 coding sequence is TGTGCCAGCAGCGTCTACAGGGGCCTTAACACTGAAGCTTTCTTT.

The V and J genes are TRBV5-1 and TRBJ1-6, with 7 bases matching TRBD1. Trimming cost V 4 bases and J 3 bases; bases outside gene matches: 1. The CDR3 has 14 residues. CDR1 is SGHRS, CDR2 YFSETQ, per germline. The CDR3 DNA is TGCGCCAGCAGCGGGGACAGCTATAATTCACCCCTCCACTTT. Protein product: CASSGDSYNSPLHF.

The CDR3: CASSQDFNSDRFF. The CDR3 DNA reads TGTGCCAGCAGCCAAGATTTTAATTCCGACAGGTTTTTT. V gene TRBV4-2 combines with J gene TRBJ1-4, with a weak D call TRBD1 (5 bases). V was pared by 0 bases and J by 16 bases, with 15 bases between. The germline V gene has CDR1 LGHNA and CDR2 YNFKEQ. This CDR3 spans 13 amino acids.

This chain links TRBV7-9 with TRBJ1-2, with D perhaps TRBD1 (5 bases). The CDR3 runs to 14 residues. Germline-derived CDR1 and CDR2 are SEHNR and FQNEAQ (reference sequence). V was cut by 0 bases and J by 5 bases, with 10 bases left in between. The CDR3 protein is CASSLAYRSYGYTF. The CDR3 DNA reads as TGTGCCAGCAGCTTAGCGTACAGGTCATATGGCTACACCTTC.

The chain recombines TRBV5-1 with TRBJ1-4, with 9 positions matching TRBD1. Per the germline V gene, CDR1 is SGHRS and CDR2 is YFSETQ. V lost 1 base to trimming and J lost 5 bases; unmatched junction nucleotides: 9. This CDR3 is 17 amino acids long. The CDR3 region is CASSLSTLGQGNEKLFF. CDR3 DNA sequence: TGCGCCAGCAGCTTGTCTACCCTGGGACAGGGAAATGAAAAACTGTTTTTT.

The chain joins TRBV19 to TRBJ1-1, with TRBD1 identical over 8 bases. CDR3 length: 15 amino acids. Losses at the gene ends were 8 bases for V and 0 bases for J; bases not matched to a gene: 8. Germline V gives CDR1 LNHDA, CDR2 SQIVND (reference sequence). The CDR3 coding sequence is TGTGCCAGTCAACTCAGGGGGCGGGTGAACACTGAAGCTTTCTTT. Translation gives CASQLRGRVNTEAFF.

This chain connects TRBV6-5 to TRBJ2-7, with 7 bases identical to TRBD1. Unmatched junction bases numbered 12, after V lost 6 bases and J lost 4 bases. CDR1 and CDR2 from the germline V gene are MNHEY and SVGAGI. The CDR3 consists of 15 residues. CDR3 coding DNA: TGTGCCAGCAGGACCCGGGACAGATCCCGGTACGAGCAGTACTTC. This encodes CASRTRDRSRYEQYF.

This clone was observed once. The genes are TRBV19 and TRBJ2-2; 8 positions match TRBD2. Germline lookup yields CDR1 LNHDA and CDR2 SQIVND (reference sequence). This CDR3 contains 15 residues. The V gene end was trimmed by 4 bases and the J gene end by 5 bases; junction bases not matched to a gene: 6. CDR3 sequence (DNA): TGTGCCAGTAGTACGACAGGCGGGGGGACCGGGGAGCTGTTTTTT. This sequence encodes CASSTTGGGTGELFF.

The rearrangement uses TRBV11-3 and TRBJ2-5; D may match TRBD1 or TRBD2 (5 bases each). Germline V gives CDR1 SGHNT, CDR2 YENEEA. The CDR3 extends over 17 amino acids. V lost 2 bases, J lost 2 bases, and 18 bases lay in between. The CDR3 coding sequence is TGTGCCAGCAGCTTACGCCGGGACCGAAGACAACAAGAGACCCAGTACTTC. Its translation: CASSLRRDRRQQETQYF. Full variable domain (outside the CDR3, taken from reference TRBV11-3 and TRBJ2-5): EAGVVQSPRYKIIEKKQPVAFWCNPISGHNTLYWYLQNLGQGPELLIRYENEEAVDDSQLPKDRFSAERLKGVDSTLKIQPAELGDSAVYLCASSLRRDRRQQETQYFGPGTRLLVL.

CDR3: CASSASQWGRGYTEAFF. The CDR3 bases are TGTGCCAGCAGCGCCTCCCAGTGGGGCAGGGGATACACTGAAGCTTTCTTT. V usage is TRBV7-2 and J usage is TRBJ1-1, with a possible D match to TRBD1 (6 bases). V lost 5 bases to trimming and J lost 3 bases, with 22 bases between them. CDR1 is SGHTA, CDR2 FQGNSA, per germline. CDR3 size: 17 residues.

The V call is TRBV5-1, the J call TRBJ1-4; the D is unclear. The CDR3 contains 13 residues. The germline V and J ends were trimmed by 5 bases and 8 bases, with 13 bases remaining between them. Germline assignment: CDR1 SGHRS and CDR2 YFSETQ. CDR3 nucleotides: TGCGCCAGCAGGGCCAGACCGGGGGAAAAACTGTTTTTT. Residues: CASRARPGEKLFF.

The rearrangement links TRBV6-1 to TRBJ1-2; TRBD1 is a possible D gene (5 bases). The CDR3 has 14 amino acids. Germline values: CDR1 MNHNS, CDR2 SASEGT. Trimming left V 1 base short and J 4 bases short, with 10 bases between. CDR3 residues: CASSEGGILYGYTF. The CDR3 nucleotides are TGTGCCAGCAGTGAAGGGGGGATACTCTATGGCTACACCTTC.

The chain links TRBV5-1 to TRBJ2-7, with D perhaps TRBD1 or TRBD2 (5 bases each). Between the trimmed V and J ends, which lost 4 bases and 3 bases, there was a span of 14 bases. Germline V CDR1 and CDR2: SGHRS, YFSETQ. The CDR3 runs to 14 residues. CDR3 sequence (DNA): TGCGCCAGCAGCCCCCCGCCTGGGGGCTACGAGCAGTACTTC. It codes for CASSPPPGGYEQYF.

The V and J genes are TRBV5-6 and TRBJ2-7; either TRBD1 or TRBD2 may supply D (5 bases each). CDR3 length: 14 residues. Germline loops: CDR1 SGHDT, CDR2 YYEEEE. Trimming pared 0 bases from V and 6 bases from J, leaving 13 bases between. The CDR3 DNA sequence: TGTGCCAGCAGCTTGGTGCCGGGGCCGGGCGAGCAGTACTTC. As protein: CASSLVPGPGEQYF.

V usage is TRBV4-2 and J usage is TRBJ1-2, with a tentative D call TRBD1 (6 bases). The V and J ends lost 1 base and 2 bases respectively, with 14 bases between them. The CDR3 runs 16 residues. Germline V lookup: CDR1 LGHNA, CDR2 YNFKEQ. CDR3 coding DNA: TGTGCCAGCAGCCAAGCTCAGGGGACCCGCAACTATGGCTACACCTTC. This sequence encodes CASSQAQGTRNYGYTF.

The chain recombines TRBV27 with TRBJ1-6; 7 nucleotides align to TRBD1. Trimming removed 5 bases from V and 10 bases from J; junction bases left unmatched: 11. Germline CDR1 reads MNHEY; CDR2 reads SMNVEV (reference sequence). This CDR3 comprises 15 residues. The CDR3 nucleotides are TGTGCCAGCAGTCCACTAACAGGGGACCAGTCACCCCTCCACTTT. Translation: CASSPLTGDQSPLHF.

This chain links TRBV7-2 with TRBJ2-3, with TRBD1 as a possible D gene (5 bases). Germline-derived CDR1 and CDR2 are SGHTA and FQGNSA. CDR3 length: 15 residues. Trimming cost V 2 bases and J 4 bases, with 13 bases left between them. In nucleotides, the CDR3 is TGTGCCAGCAGCTTATTGGTCCAGGGTGCAGATACGCAGTATTTT. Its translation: CASSLLVQGADTQYF.

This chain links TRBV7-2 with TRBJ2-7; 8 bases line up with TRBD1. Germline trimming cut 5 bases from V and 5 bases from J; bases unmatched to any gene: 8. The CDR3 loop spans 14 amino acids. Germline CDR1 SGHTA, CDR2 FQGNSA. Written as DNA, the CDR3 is TGTGCCAGCAGCACAGGACAGGGTCGGGACGAGCAGTACTTC. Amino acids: CASSTGQGRDEQYF. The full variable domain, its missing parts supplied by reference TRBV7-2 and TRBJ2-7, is GAGVSQSPSNKVTEKGKDVELRCDPISGHTALYWYRQSLGQGLEFLIYFQGNSAPDKSGLPSDRFSAERTGGSVSTLTIQRTQQEDSAVYLCASSTGQGRDEQYFGPGTRLTVT.